A selection of T cell receptor beta chains follows, all from one sample in a study of blood T cell repertoires in COVID-19. Sequenced by immunoSEQ multiplex PCR; TCRdb stores in-frame clones only, minus some. Found here are about 88,000 clones, around 88% of them singletons; the top ten hold about 18%. The material sequenced was peripheral blood. Every receptor here comes from a woman aged 55-69 years with COVID-19, enrolled during active disease. Both conserved end residues are part of each CDR3. The D gene is left open where the match is weak. The size field is filled for only some rows; it gives once, few, many or a size class.

>TRBJ2-3|-|-|14|TRBV19
CASTPRSDTDTQYF
TGTGCCAGTACCCCGCGATCCGACACAGATACGCAGTATTTT
>TRBJ2-3|-|TRBD2|16|TRBV7-3
CASSLNRAGGPDTQYF
TGTGCCAGCAGCTTAAACCGGGCGGGGGGCCCAGATACGCAGTATTTT
>TRBJ1-4|once|TRBD1|14|TRBV10-3
CAISGDRGREKLFF
TGTGCCATCAGTGGGGACAGGGGTCGAGAAAAACTGTTTTTT
>TRBJ2-1|-|-|14|TRBV4-1
CASRTALGLREQFF
TGCGCCAGCAGGACTGCATTGGGGCTGAGGGAGCAGTTCTTC
>TRBJ1-1|-|-|14|TRBV6-5
CASSYIAGNTEAFF
TGTGCCAGCAGTTACATCGCAGGGAACACTGAAGCTTTCTTT
>TRBJ1-5|-|-|12|TRBV12-3/TRBV12-4
CASSSGYQPQHF
TGTGCCAGCAGTTCAGGGTATCAGCCCCAGCATTTT
>TRBJ2-1|-|-|15|TRBV27
CASRLSGSSYNEQFF
TGTGCCAGCCGACTATCGGGGAGCTCCTACAATGAGCAGTTCTTC
>TRBJ2-3|-|TRBD2|15|TRBV7-2
CASSLAAGGPNTQYF
TGTGCCAGCAGCTTAGCAGCGGGGGGGCCGAATACGCAGTATTTT
>TRBJ1-2|-|-|14|TRBV7-2
CASSSGTLNYGYTF
TGTGCCAGCAGCTCAGGGACTCTTAACTATGGCTACACCTTC
>TRBJ1-5|once|-|13|TRBV7-9
CASSPNGGQPQHF
TGTGCCAGCAGCCCGAACGGGGGTCAGCCCCAGCATTTT
>TRBJ2-3|-|-|15|TRBV6-2/TRBV6-3
CASSYGGGSTDTQYF
TGTGCCAGCAGTTACGGCGGCGGGAGCACAGATACGCAGTATTTT
>TRBJ1-2|-|-|13|TRBV9
CASSVGETAGYTF
TGTGCCAGCAGCGTAGGAGAGACAGCCGGCTACACCTTC
>TRBJ2-1|-|TRBD2|16|TRBV5-1
CASSPGLAGGLDEQFF
TGCGCCAGCAGCCCGGGACTAGCGGGGGGGCTCGATGAGCAGTTCTTC
>TRBJ1-6|few|-|15|TRBV9
CASSTRDLNLSPLHF
TGTGCCAGCAGCACACGGGACTTGAACCTTTCACCCCTCCACTTT
>TRBJ1-1|-|TRBD1|13|TRBV10-3
CAIRGQGRTEAFF
TGTGCCATCAGGGGACAGGGGAGGACTGAAGCTTTCTTT
>TRBJ1-4|-|-|14|TRBV2
CASSVQVANEKLFF
TGTGCCAGCAGTGTACAGGTGGCTAATGAAAAACTGTTTTTT
>TRBJ2-2|-|-|14|TRBV7-9
CASSLLPITGELFF
TGTGCCAGCAGCTTACTCCCTATCACCGGGGAGCTGTTTTTT
>TRBJ2-6|-|TRBD2|17|TRBV2
CASRRDGGITGANVLTF
TGTGCCAGCAGGAGAGACGGGGGGATCACTGGGGCCAACGTCCTGACTTTC
>TRBJ2-7|-|-|13|TRBV18
CASSPGNSYEQYF
TGTGCCAGCTCGCCGGGGAACTCCTACGAGCAGTACTTC
>TRBJ1-2|-|-|15|TRBV12-5
CASGDLGVTNYGYTF
TGTGCTAGTGGCGATCTGGGAGTAACTAACTATGGCTACACCTTC
>TRBJ1-1|-|-|15|TRBV19
CASSIWPAGYAEAFF
TGTGCCAGTAGTATATGGCCTGCGGGATACGCTGAAGCTTTCTTT
>TRBJ2-1|-|TRBD2|16|TRBV6-2/TRBV6-3
CASSLRLAGGNNEQFF
TGTGCCAGCAGTCTGAGACTAGCGGGGGGGAACAATGAGCAGTTCTTC
>TRBJ1-1|-|-|11|TRBV28
CATMGGWEAFF
TGTGCCACAATGGGGGGGTGGGAGGCTTTCTTT
>TRBJ1-2|once|-|14|TRBV9
CASSVAESVYGYTF
TGTGCCAGCAGCGTAGCTGAATCAGTCTATGGCTACACCTTC
>TRBJ1-5|-|-|12|TRBV30
CAWNIGNQPQHF
TGTGCCTGGAATATTGGCAATCAGCCCCAGCATTTT
>TRBJ2-3|-|-|16|TRBV6-1
CASSEIWAGSTDTQYF
TGTGCCAGCAGTGAAATATGGGCAGGTAGCACAGATACGCAGTATTTT
>TRBJ1-6|-|-|13|TRBV5-1
CASSPGRNSPLHF
TGCGCCAGCAGCCCGGGAAGGAATTCACCCCTCCACTTT
>TRBJ1-5|few|-|14|TRBV4-2
CASSLKTGDQPQHF
TGTGCCAGCAGCCTCAAGACAGGAGACCAGCCCCAGCATTTT
>TRBJ1-5|-|-|12|TRBV28
CASTREGQPQHF
TGTGCCAGCACTAGGGAGGGTCAGCCCCAGCATTTT
>TRBJ1-2|-|-|13|TRBV21-1
CASSKNRTGGYTF
TGTGCCAGCAGCAAAAACCGAACGGGTGGCTACACCTTC
>TRBJ2-3|-|TRBD2|16|TRBV4-3
CASSQVSGGPTDTQYF
TGCGCCAGCAGCCAGGTTAGCGGGGGGCCCACAGATACGCAGTATTTT
>TRBJ1-5|-|TRBD1|13|TRBV10-3
CAISRDRGQPQHF
TGTGCCATCAGTCGAGACAGGGGTCAGCCCCAGCATTTT
>TRBJ1-2|-|-|15|TRBV3-1/TRBV3-2
CASSHAARGNYGYTF
TGTGCCAGCAGCCATGCCGCAAGGGGTAACTATGGCTACACCTTC
>TRBJ2-7|-|-|13|TRBV5-1
CASSSTYSYEQYF
TGCGCCAGCAGCTCTACTTACTCCTACGAGCAGTACTTC
>TRBJ2-1|-|-|14|TRBV28
CASSFYRLYNEQFF
TGTGCCAGCAGTTTTTACAGGCTTTACAATGAGCAGTTCTTC
>TRBJ1-1|once|TRBD1|16|TRBV5-1
CASSLAGDRVNTEAFF
TGCGCCAGCAGCTTGGCAGGAGACAGGGTGAACACTGAAGCTTTCTTT
>TRBJ1-4|-|TRBD1|15|TRBV18
CASSPTGTAREKLFF
TGTGCCAGCTCCCCTACCGGGACAGCAAGGGAAAAACTGTTTTTT
>TRBJ1-1|once|TRBD1|14|TRBV5-1
CASSSGTGNTEAFF
TGCGCCAGCAGCTCGGGGACAGGGAACACTGAAGCTTTCTTT
>TRBJ2-7|-|TRBD2|19|TRBV7-2
CASSHPGLAGLGPFYEQYF
TGTGCCAGCAGCCATCCGGGACTAGCGGGGCTGGGACCCTTCTACGAGCAGTACTTC
>TRBJ1-5|once|-|13|TRBV7-2
CASSPDEGQPQHF
TGTGCCAGCAGCCCAGATGAGGGTCAGCCCCAGCATTTT
>TRBJ2-7|-|TRBD2|15|TRBV9
CASSVRGGGAYEQYF
TGTGCCAGCAGCGTAAGAGGCGGGGGGGCCTACGAGCAGTACTTC
>TRBJ2-7|-|TRBD1|15|TRBV5-1
CASSLGDRGIYEQYF
TGCGCCAGCAGCTTGGGGGACAGGGGGATCTACGAGCAGTACTTC
>TRBJ1-5|few|TRBD1|14|TRBV16
CASSLGQQDQPQHF
TGTGCCAGCAGCCTGGGACAGCAAGATCAGCCCCAGCATTTT
>TRBJ2-3|-|TRBD2|17|TRBV3-1/TRBV3-2
CASSLSLTSGGSDTQYF
TGTGCCAGCAGCCTCTCTTTGACTAGCGGGGGATCAGATACGCAGTATTTT
>TRBJ2-3|-|-|13|TRBV19
CASSIARTDTQYF
TGTGCCAGTAGTATAGCCCGGACAGATACGCAGTATTTT
>TRBJ1-4|-|-|15|TRBV7-2
CASSSETGSNEKLFF
TGTGCCAGCAGCTCCGAGACAGGATCTAATGAAAAACTGTTTTTT